This TCR beta chain was captured in a study of T cell repertoires in cytomegalovirus infection. This clonotype was found many times. As yet, its antigen is unknown. TCRdb reanalysed the reads using MiXCR and keeps one entry per CDR3 protein. The table includes over 450,000 distinct CDR3 sequences, around 11% detected once. Findings of the study overall: HLA-C-restricted CMV clonotypes gave the most frequent clonotype in two of eight donors.

Germline CDR1 reads SEHNR; CDR2 reads FQNEAQ (reference sequence). The CDR3 has 14 residues. The sequence came from a human donor in good health (CMV status not recorded). Some clones in this sample may be carry-over from other donors' samples. The chain is built from TRBV7-9 and TRBJ2-7, with TRBD1 matching over 9 bases. The sample consisted of PBMCs. The CDR3 DNA is TGTGTCCTTGAAAGTGGCTGGACAGGGGACGAGCAGTACTTC. This sequence encodes CVLESGWTGDEQYF.